This TCR beta chain was sequenced in a study of blood T cells in healthy people across ages. Donation came from healthy Caucasian individuals in Russia who were aged roughly 6 to 95. Germline CDR1 reads SNHLY; CDR2 reads FYNNEI. This CDR3 has 17 amino acids. The V segment lost 9 bases and the J segment 1 base; nucleotides outside the gene matches: 10. This clonotype was seen a few times. Its antigen is unidentified. With a J-beta primer mix and a sample-barcoded 5' primer, a second PCR ran about 7 to 11 cycles. TCRdb itself ran the 5' RACE reads through MiXCR, one entry per CDR3 protein. The data hold about 600,000 distinct CDR3 sequences, with under 55% observed a single time. Study-level results: Higher diversity, along with more naive CD4+ cells, distinguished long-lived donors from aged donors. Observed TCR beta diversity per million T cells went down as age went up. This fall followed a roughly linear course with age. When one million T cells were used, diversity estimates were thought to be underestimates.

What was sequenced was blood. The chain uses TRBV2 and TRBJ2-5; 14 nucleotides align to TRBD2. The clonotype comes from a man aged 80 or over in good health. Here the CDR3 reads CASRGTSGSNSQETQYF. CDR3 bases: TGTGCCAGTCGAGGGACTAGCGGGAGTAATAGCCAAGAGACCCAGTACTTC.